The 8 T cell receptor beta chains in this list originate from one sample, sequenced in a study of T cell responses to AZD1222 COVID-19 vaccine. Some clones are missing from TCRdb's copy, which holds only in-frame ones; the method was immunoSEQ multiplex PCR. Among approximately 180,000 clones, over 85% were seen once, and the ten largest hold around 2.6%. Specimen: peripheral blood, collected on day 0 of AZD1222 vaccination. All receptors derive from an adult in good health.

The chain employs TRBV19 and TRBJ1-2; TRBD1 aligns across 8 bases. Germline CDR1 reads LNHDA; CDR2 reads SQIVND (reference sequence). The CDR3 loop spans 16 amino acids. The trim removed 4 bases at V and 3 bases at J, leaving 10 bases unmatched. CDR3 nucleotides: TGTGCCAGTAGTAACCCGGGACAGGACTTGGACTATGGCTACACCTTC. This codes for CASSNPGQDLDYGYTF.

This chain links TRBV29-1 with TRBJ2-3, with TRBD2 matching over 8 bases. The CDR3 length is 14 residues. CDR1 and CDR2 (germline): SQVTM, ANQGSEA. The trim removed 3 bases at V and 7 bases at J, leaving 9 bases unmatched. CDR3 sequence reads: CSVDSGLDGYTQYF. The DNA for the CDR3 is TGCAGCGTTGATTCGGGACTAGATGGATATACGCAGTATTTT.

The rearrangement uses TRBV30 and TRBJ1-1; 7 positions agree with TRBD1. The CDR3 sequence is 17 residues long. J was trimmed by 6 bases and V by 3 bases; bases with no gene match: 19. Per germline, CDR1 GTSNPN and CDR2 SVGIG (reference sequence). Here the CDR3 DNA reads TGTGCCTGGAGCGGGGACCACCCGGACAGGATTGGCGCTGAAGCTTTCTTT. Its protein is CAWSGDHPDRIGAEAFF.

The gene calls are TRBV5-5 and TRBJ1-2; 9 positions match TRBD1. V shed 3 bases, J shed 2 bases, and the junction held 2 bases outside the gene matches. The CDR3 spans 14 residues. Germline V gene sequence: CDR1 SGHKS, CDR2 YYEKEE (reference sequence). This CDR3 is CASSWGTGNYGYTF. Written as DNA, the CDR3 is TGTGCCAGCAGCTGGGGGACAGGGAACTATGGCTACACCTTC.

The genes are TRBV5-4 and TRBJ1-4; TRBD1 agrees at 8 bases. V trimming: 4 bases; J trimming: 2 bases; junction bases outside the gene matches: 10. This CDR3 is built from 17 residues. Germline V gene data show CDR1 as SGHNT and CDR2 as YYREEE (reference sequence). In DNA form, the CDR3 reads TGTGCCAGCAGCCCCGGACAGGGTACCCGGACTAATGAAAAACTGTTTTTT. Its protein is CASSPGQGTRTNEKLFF.

The table lists this clone with a count of one. The chain couples TRBV6-6 to TRBJ2-7; tentatively, D is TRBD1 (6 bases). Per the germline V gene, CDR1 is MNHNY and CDR2 is SVGAGI (reference sequence). The V end lost 7 bases, the J end lost 5 bases, and 21 bases lay between the germline ends. The CDR3 is 15 amino acids. In DNA, the CDR3 is TGTGCCAGCAACCCCCGGGCAGGGGTGGTTCACGAGCAGTACTTC. It yields the protein CASNPRAGVVHEQYF.

This chain connects TRBV5-1 to TRBJ2-7; D is perhaps TRBD2 (5 bases). Germline V lookup: CDR1 SGHRS, CDR2 YFSETQ. This CDR3 contains 12 residues. V gave up 2 bases and J gave up 7 bases, with 10 bases separating them. This CDR3 reads CASSFTGGEQYF. As DNA, the CDR3 is TGCGCCAGCAGCTTTACGGGCGGGGAGCAGTACTTC.

Only one count was recorded for this clone. The chain joins TRBV6-1 to TRBJ1-5; D is ambiguous. The CDR3 covers 15 residues. Trimming removed 3 bases at V and 4 bases at J, with 13 bases between. The V gene's germline CDR1 is MNHNS and CDR2 SASEGT. CDR3 loop: CASSDYALANQPQHF. The CDR3 bases are TGTGCCAGCAGTGATTATGCATTAGCGAATCAGCCCCAGCATTTT.